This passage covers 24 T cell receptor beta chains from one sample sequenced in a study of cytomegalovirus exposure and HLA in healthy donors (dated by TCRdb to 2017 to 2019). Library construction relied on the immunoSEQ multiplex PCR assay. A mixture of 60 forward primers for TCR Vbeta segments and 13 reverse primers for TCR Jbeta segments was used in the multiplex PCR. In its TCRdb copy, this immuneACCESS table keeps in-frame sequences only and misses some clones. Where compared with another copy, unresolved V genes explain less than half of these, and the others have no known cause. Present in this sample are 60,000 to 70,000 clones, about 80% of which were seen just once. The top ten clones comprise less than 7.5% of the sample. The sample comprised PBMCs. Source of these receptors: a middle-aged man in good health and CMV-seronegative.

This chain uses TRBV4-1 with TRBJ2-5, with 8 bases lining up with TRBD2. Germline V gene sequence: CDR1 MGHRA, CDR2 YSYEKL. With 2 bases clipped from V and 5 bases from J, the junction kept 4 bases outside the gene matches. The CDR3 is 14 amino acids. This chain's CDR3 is CASSQTGRGETQYF. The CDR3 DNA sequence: TGCGCCAGCAGCCAAACCGGGAGGGGGGAGACCCAGTACTTC.

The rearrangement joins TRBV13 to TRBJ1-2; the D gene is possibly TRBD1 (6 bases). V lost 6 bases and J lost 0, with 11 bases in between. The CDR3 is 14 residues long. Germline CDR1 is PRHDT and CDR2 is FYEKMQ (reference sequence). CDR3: CASRRGGANYGYTF. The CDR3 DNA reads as TGTGCCAGCAGGAGGGGGGGAGCTAACTATGGCTACACCTTC.

As DNA, the CDR3 is TGCAGCGTTAACAGGGGGCCGGGGAGTGAAGCTTTCTTT. This sequence encodes CSVNRGPGSEAFF. This chain connects TRBV29-1 to TRBJ1-1; 9 bases are shared with TRBD1. Per germline, CDR1 SQVTM and CDR2 ANQGSEA. The ends lost 5 bases at V and 7 bases at J; junction bases unmatched: 8. The CDR3 length is 13 residues.

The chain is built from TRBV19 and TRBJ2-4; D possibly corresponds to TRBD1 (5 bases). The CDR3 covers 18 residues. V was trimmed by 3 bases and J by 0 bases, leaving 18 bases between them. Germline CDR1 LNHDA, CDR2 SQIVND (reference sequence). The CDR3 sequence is CASSIPLAGSLAKNIQYF. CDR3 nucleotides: TGTGCCAGTAGTATCCCCCTCGCAGGGTCTCTAGCCAAAAACATTCAGTACTTC.

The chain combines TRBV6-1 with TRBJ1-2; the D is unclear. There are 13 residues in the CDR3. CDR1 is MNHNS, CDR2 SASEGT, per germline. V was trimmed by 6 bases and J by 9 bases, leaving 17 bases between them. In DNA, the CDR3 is TGTGCCAGCAGGGTCCCCGAGGGTTTCCGCTACACCTTC. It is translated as CASRVPEGFRYTF.

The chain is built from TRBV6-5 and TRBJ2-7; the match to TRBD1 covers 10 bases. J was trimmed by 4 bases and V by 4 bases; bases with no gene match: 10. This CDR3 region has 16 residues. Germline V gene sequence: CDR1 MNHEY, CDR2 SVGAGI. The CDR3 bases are TGTGCCAGCAGTTCCACCGGGACAGGGGTGAGGTACGAGCAGTACTTC. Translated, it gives CASSSTGTGVRYEQYF.

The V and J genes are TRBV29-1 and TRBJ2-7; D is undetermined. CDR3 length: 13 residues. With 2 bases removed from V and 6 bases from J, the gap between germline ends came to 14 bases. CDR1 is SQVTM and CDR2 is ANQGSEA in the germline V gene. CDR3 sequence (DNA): TGCAGCGTTGAACGTCCCCCGAGTAGCGAGCAGTACTTC. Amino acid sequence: CSVERPPSSEQYF.

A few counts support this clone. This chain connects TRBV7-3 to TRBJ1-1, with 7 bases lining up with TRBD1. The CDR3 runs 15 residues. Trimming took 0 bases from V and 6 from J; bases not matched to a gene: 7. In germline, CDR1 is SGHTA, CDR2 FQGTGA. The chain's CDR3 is CASSLTLGTDSEAFF. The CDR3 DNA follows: TGTGCCAGCAGCTTAACGTTAGGGACAGACTCTGAAGCTTTCTTT. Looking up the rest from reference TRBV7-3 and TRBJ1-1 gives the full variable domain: GAGVSQTPSNKVTEKGKYVELRCDPISGHTALYWYRQSLGQGPEFLIYFQGTGAADDSGLPNDRFFAVRPEGSVSTLKIQRTERGDSAVYLCASSLTLGTDSEAFFGQGTRLTVV.

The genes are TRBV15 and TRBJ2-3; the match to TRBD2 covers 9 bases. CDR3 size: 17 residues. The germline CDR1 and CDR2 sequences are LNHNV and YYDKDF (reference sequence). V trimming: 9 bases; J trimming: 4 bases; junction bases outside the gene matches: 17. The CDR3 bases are TGTGCCACGTCACTCGAGACTAGCGGAAGAGGACCAGATACGCAGTATTTT. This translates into CATSLETSGRGPDTQYF. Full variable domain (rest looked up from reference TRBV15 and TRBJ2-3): DAMVIQNPRYQVTQFGKPVTLSCSQTLNHNVMYWYQQKSSQAPKLLFHYYDKDFNNEADTPDNFQSRRPNTSFCFLDIRSPGLGDTAMYLCATSLETSGRGPDTQYFGPGTRLTVL.

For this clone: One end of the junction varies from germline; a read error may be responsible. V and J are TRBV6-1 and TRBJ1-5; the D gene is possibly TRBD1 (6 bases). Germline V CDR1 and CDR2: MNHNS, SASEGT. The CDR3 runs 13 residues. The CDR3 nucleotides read TGTGCCAGCAGCCTACAGGGTGATCAACCCCAGCATTTT. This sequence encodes CASSLQGDQPQHF.

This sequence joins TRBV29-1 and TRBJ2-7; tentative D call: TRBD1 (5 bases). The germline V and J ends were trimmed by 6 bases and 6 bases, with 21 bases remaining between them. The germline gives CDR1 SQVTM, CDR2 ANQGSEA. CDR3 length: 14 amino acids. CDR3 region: CSVGQDSLLGEQYF. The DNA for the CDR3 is TGCAGCGTCGGCCAAGACAGCCTCCTTGGCGAGCAGTACTTC.

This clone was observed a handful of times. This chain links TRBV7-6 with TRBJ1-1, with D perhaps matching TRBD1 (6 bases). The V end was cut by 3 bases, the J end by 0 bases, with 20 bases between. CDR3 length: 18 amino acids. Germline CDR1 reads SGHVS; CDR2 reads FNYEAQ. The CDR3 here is CASSFEPPGHGMNTEAFF. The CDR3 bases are TGTGCCAGCAGCTTCGAACCGCCGGGACACGGTATGAACACTGAAGCTTTCTTT.

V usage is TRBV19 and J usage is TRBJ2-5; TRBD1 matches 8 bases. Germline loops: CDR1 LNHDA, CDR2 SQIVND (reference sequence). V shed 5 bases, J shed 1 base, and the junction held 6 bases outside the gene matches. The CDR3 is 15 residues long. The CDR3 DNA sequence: TGTGCCAGTAGTCCCGGACAGGGATCCCAAGAGACCCAGTACTTC. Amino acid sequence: CASSPGQGSQETQYF.

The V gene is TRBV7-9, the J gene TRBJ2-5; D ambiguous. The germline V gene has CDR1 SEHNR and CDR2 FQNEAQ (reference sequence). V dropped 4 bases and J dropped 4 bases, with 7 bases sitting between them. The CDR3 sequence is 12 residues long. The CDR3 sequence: CASSWAGETQYF. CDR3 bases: TGTGCCAGCAGCTGGGCAGGAGAGACCCAGTACTTC.

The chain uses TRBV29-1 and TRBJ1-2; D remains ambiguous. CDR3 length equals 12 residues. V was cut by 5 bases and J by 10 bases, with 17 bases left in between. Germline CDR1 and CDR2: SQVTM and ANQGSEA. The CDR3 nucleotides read TGCAGCGTTTTAAGGAGGGAAACTGACTACACCTTC. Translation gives CSVLRRETDYTF.

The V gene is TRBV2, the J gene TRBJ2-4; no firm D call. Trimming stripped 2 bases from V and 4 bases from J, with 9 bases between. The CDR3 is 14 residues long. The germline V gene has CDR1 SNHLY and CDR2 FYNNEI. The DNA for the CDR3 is TGTGCCAGCAGTGAAAAGTACTCTAAAAACATTCAGTACTTC. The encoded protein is CASSEKYSKNIQYF.

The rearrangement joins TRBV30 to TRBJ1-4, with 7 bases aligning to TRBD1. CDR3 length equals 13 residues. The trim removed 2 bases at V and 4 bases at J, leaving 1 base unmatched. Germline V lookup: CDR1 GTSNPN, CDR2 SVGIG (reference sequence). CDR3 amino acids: CAWSRQGNEKLFF. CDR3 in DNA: TGTGCCTGGAGTAGACAGGGTAATGAAAAACTGTTTTTT.

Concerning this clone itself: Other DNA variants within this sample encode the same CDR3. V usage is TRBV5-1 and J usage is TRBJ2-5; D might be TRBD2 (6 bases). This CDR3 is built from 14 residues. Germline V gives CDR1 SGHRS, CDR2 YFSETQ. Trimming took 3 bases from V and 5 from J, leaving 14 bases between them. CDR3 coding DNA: TGCGCCAGCAGCTCTGGGACTGGGCGCGAGACCCAGTACTTC. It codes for CASSSGTGRETQYF.

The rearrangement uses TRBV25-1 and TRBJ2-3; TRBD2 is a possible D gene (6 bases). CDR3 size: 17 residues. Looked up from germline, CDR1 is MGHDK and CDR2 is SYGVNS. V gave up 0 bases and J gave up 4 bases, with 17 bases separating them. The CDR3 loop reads CASSEYSTGRWSDTQYF. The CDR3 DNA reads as TGTGCCAGCAGTGAATATTCGACGGGGAGGTGGTCAGATACGCAGTATTTT.

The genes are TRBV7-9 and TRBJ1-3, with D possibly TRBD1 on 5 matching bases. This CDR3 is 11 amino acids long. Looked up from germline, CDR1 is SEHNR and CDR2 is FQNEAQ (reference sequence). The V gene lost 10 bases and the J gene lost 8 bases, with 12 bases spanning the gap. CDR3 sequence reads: CATGRGDTIYF. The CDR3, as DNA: TGTGCCACTGGGAGGGGAGACACCATATATTTT.

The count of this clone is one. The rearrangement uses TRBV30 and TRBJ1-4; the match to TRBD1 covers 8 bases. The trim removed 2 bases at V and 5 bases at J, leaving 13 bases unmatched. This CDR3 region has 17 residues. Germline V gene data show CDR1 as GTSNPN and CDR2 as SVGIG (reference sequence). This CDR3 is CAWSSVGTGGSNEKLFF. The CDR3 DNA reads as TGTGCCTGGAGTAGCGTAGGGACAGGCGGTTCCAATGAAAAACTGTTTTTT.

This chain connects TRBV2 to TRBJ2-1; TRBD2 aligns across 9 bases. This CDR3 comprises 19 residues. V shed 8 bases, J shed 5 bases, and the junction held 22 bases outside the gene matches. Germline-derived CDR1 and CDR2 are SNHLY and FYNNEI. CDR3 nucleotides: TGTGCCAGCTTAATCCGTCCAGCGGGAGGCCCACGGAATAACAATGAGCAGTTCTTC. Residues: CASLIRPAGGPRNNNEQFF. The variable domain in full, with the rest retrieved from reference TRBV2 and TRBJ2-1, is EPEVTQTPSHQVTQMGQEVILRCVPISNHLYFYWYRQILGQKVEFLVSFYNNEISEKSEIFDDQFSVERPDGSNFTLKIRSTKLEDSAMYFCASLIRPAGGPRNNNEQFFGPGTRLTVL.

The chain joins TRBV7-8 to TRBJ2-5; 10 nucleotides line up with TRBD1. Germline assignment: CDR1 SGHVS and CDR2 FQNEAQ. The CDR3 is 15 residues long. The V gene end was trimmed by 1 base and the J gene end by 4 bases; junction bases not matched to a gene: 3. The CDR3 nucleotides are TGTGCCAGCAGCTTAGAGACAGGGGGCTCAGAGACCCAGTACTTC. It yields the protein CASSLETGGSETQYF.

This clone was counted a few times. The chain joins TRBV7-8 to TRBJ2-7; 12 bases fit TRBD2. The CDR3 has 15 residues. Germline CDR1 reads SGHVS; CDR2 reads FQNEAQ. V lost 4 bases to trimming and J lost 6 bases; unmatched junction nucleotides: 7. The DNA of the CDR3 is TGTGCCAGCAGCTGGGTACTAGCGGGAGGCGCCGAGCAGTACTTC. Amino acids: CASSWVLAGGAEQYF.